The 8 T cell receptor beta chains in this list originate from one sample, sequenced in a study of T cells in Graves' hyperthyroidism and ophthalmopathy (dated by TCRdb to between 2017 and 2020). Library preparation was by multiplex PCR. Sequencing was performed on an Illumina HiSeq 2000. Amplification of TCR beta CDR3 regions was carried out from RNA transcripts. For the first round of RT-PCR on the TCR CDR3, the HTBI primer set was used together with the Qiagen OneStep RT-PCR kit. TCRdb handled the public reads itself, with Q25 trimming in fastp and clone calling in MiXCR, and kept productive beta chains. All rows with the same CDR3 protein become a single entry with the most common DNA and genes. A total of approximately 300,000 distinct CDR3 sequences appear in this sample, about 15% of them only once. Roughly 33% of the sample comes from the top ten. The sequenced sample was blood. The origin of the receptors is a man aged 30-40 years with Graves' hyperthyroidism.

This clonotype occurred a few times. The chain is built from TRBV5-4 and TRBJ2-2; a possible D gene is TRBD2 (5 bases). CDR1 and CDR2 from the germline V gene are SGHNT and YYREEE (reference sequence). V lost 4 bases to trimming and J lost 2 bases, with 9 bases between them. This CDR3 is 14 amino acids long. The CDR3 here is CASSVDSNTGELFF. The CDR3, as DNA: TGTGCCAGCAGCGTGGACTCAAACACCGGGGAGCTGTTTTTT. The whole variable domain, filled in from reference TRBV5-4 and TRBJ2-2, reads ETGVTQSPTHLIKTRGQQVTLRCSSQSGHNTVSWYQQALGQGPQFIFQYYREEENGRGNFPPRFSGLQFPNYSSELNVNALELDDSALYLCASSVDSNTGELFFGEGSRLTVL.

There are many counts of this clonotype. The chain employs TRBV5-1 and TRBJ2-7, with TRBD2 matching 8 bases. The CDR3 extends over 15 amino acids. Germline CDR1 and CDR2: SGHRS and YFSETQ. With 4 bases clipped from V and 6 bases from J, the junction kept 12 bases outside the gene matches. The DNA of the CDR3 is TGCGCCAGCAGCCAGCAGAGCGGGAGATCGGGCGAGCAGTACTTC. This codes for CASSQQSGRSGEQYF.

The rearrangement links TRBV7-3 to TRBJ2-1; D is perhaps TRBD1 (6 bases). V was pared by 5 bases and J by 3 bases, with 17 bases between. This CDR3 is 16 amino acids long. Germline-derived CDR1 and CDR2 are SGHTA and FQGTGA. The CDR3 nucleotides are TGTGCCAGCAGCGCAAAAGGGGGAGAAGGCTACAATGAGCAGTTCTTC. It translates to CASSAKGGEGYNEQFF.

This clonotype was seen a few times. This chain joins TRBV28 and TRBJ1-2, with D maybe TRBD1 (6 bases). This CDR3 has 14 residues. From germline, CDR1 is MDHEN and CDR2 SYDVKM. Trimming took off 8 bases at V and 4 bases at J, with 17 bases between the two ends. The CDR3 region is CASLGGGRTYGYTF. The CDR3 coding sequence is TGTGCCAGCCTCGGTGGGGGGCGGACCTATGGCTACACCTTC.

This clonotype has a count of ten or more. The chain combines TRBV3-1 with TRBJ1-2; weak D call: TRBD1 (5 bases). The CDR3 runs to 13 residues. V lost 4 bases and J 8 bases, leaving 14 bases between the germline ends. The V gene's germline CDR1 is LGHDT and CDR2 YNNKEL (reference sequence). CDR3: CASSPVPGKGYTF. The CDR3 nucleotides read TGTGCCAGCAGCCCCGTCCCAGGGAAGGGCTACACCTTC.

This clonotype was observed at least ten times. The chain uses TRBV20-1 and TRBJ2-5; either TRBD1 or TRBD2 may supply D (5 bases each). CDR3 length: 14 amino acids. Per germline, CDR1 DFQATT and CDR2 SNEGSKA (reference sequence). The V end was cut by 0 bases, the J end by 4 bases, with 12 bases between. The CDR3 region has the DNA TGCAGTGCTAGAGAAAACTCGGGGCCAGAGACCCAGTACTTC. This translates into CSARENSGPETQYF.

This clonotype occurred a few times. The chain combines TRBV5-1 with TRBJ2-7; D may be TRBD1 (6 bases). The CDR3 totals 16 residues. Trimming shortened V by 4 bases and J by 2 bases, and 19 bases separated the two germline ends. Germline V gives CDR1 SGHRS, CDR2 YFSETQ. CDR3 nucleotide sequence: TGCGCCAGCAGCGCCAACCCTCAGGGGAATACCTACGAGCAGTACTTC. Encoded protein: CASSANPQGNTYEQYF. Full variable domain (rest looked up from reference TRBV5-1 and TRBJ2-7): KAGVTQTPRYLIKTRGQQVTLSCSPISGHRSVSWYQQTPGQGLQFLFEYFSETQRNKGNFPGRFSGRQFSNSRSEMNVSTLELGDSALYLCASSANPQGNTYEQYFGPGTRLTVT.

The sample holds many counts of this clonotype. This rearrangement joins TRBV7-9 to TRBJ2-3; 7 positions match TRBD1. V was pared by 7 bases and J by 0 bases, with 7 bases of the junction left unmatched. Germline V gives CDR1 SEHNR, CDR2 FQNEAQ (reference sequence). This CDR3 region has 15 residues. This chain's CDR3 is CASTHPGQSTDTQYF. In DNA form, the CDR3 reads TGTGCCAGCACCCATCCGGGACAGAGCACAGATACGCAGTATTTT.